A single sample gave rise to the 25 T cell receptor beta chains below, sequenced in a study of cytotoxic CD8 clonotypes in ibrutinib-treated CLL. TCRdb's copy holds only in-frame clones and misses some; the assay was immunoSEQ multiplex PCR. The sample has approximately 200,000 clones, around 72% seen once. The starting material was PBMCs, obtained after 24 months of ibrutinib treatment. These receptors originate from a human donor with chronic lymphocytic leukemia.

The rearrangement links TRBV11-2 to TRBJ2-1; 8 bases fit TRBD1. The V segment lost 5 bases and the J segment 8 bases; nucleotides outside the gene matches: 8. The CDR3 consists of 14 residues. The V gene's germline CDR1 is SGHAT and CDR2 FQNNGV. CDR3 DNA: TGTGCCAGCAGCATCCACAGGGGGACCGATGAGCAGTTCTTC. This gives the protein CASSIHRGTDEQFF.

The rearrangement links TRBV29-1 to TRBJ1-1; D gene uncertain. This CDR3 is built from 10 residues. Between the trimmed V and J ends, which lost 6 bases and 7 bases, there was a span of 9 bases. CDR1 SQVTM and CDR2 ANQGSEA come from the germline V gene. The CDR3 reads CSVIGGEAFF. CDR3 bases: TGCAGCGTCATCGGAGGTGAAGCTTTCTTT.

The J gene is TRBJ2-3, the V gene TRBV5-4; the D is unclear. V was trimmed by 1 base and J by 4 bases, leaving 4 bases between them. The CDR3 is 12 residues long. Per the germline V gene, CDR1 is SGHNT and CDR2 is YYREEE (reference sequence). CDR3 in amino acids: CASSLNADTQYF. The CDR3 bases are TGTGCCAGCAGCTTGAATGCAGATACGCAGTATTTT.

The CDR3 bases are TGTGCCAGCAGCAGAGACAGGGGGCTAAAGCTTCTGGACAATGAGCAGTTCTTC. Its translation: CASSRDRGLKLLDNEQFF. The V call is TRBV7-6, the J call TRBJ2-1, with 10 bases aligning to TRBD1. Germline CDR1 reads SGHVS; CDR2 reads FNYEAQ. V gave up 5 bases and J gave up 5 bases; unmatched junction bases: 15. The CDR3 has 18 amino acids.

The chain has TRBV9 and TRBJ2-2, with D possibly TRBD1 on 6 matching bases. The CDR3 runs to 17 residues. The germline CDR1 and CDR2 sequences are SGDLS and YYNGEE. Between the trimmed V and J ends, which lost 2 bases and 0 bases, there was a span of 14 bases. The CDR3 sequence: CASSVGAGTPNTGELFF. The DNA of the CDR3 is TGTGCCAGCAGCGTTGGGGCCGGGACACCGAACACCGGGGAGCTGTTTTTT.

This clone was observed a handful of times. CDR3 in amino acids: CASGPQAMNTEAFF. The DNA of the CDR3 is TGTGCCAGCGGCCCTCAGGCCATGAACACTGAAGCTTTCTTT. The chain links TRBV6-1 to TRBJ1-1; D is unresolved. This CDR3 is built from 14 residues. The V and J ends lost 8 bases and 0 bases respectively, with 13 bases between them. CDR1 is MNHNS and CDR2 is SASEGT in the germline V gene.

The J gene is TRBJ2-1, the V gene TRBV7-9; weak D call: TRBD2 (6 bases). The germline V gene encodes CDR1 SEHNR and CDR2 FQNEAQ (reference sequence). CDR3 length: 13 residues. Trimming stripped 5 bases from V and 8 bases from J, with 13 bases between. The CDR3: CASSVSWGDEQFF. DNA of the CDR3: TGTGCCAGCAGCGTGAGCTGGGGGGATGAGCAGTTCTTC.

The chain employs TRBV9 and TRBJ2-6; 12 positions agree with TRBD1. V trimming: 3 bases; J trimming: 2 bases; junction bases outside the gene matches: 3. Germline-derived CDR1 and CDR2 are SGDLS and YYNGEE. The CDR3 consists of 17 residues. CDR3 sequence reads: CASSARDRGPGANVLTF. CDR3 DNA: TGTGCCAGCAGCGCACGGGACAGGGGGCCTGGGGCCAACGTCCTGACTTTC.

V usage is TRBV4-3 and J usage is TRBJ1-2; D remains unclear. Germline CDR1 is LGHNA and CDR2 is YSLEER. The CDR3 is 14 amino acids. Trimming removed 0 bases at V and 8 bases at J, with 13 bases between. CDR3 in DNA: TGCGCCAGCAGCCAAGAATATCGGGCGGAAGGCTACACCTTC. Protein product: CASSQEYRAEGYTF.

The chain links TRBV5-1 to TRBJ2-2, with a tentative D call TRBD2 (5 bases). Trimming shortened V by 0 bases and J by 2 bases, and 11 bases separated the two germline ends. The germline V gene has CDR1 SGHRS and CDR2 YFSETQ. This CDR3 spans 16 amino acids. Written as DNA, the CDR3 is TGCGCCAGCAGCTTGGACGCTAGCACAAACACCGGGGAGCTGTTTTTT. The encoded protein is CASSLDASTNTGELFF. Drawing the rest from reference TRBV5-1 and TRBJ2-2, the complete variable domain is KAGVTQTPRYLIKTRGQQVTLSCSPISGHRSVSWYQQTPGQGLQFLFEYFSETQRNKGNFPGRFSGRQFSNSRSEMNVSTLELGDSALYLCASSLDASTNTGELFFGEGSRLTVL.

The chain has TRBV6-1 and TRBJ2-1, with a tentative D call TRBD2 (5 bases). The germline V gene encodes CDR1 MNHNS and CDR2 SASEGT. With 7 bases removed from V and 6 bases from J, the gap between germline ends came to 16 bases. The CDR3 consists of 14 residues. In DNA form, the CDR3 reads TGTGCCAGCACCGGACTTCTGGCTACCAATGAGCAGTTCTTC. Amino acids: CASTGLLATNEQFF.

The chain couples TRBV10-3 to TRBJ2-7, with D possibly being TRBD2 (6 bases). Trimming left V 4 bases short and J 3 bases short, with 19 bases between. The CDR3 contains 16 residues. Germline V gene sequence: CDR1 ENHRY, CDR2 SYGVKD. The CDR3 loop reads CAISGHPGGAFYEQYF. In DNA form, the CDR3 reads TGTGCCATCAGTGGACATCCCGGAGGGGCGTTCTACGAGCAGTACTTC.

The J gene is TRBJ1-2, the V gene TRBV29-1; D not resolved. CDR3 size: 16 residues. From germline, CDR1 is SQVTM and CDR2 ANQGSEA. Trimming pared 4 bases from V and 0 bases from J, leaving 18 bases between. The CDR3 loop reads CSVGIPLLPTNYGYTF. Here the CDR3 DNA reads TGCAGCGTTGGTATTCCGTTGTTGCCGACTAACTATGGCTACACCTTC.

The chain uses TRBV7-9 and TRBJ2-7; 7 bases match TRBD2. V lost 5 bases and J lost 3; bases outside the gene matches: 10. Germline CDR1 SEHNR, CDR2 FQNEAQ (reference sequence). The length of the CDR3 is 15 residues. This CDR3 is CASSVRVASGYEQYF. Here the CDR3 DNA reads TGTGCCAGCAGCGTAAGGGTGGCTAGCGGCTACGAGCAGTACTTC.

This sequence joins TRBV7-3 and TRBJ2-1; D not resolved. The germline CDR1 and CDR2 sequences are SGHTA and FQGTGA. V lost 2 bases and J 5 bases, leaving 7 bases between the germline ends. There are 13 residues in the CDR3. The CDR3 region has the DNA TGTGCCAGCAGCTTAGCCAGGAACAATGAGCAGTTCTTC. Its protein product is CASSLARNNEQFF.

The chain recombines TRBV9 with TRBJ1-2; possible D gene TRBD1, 5 bases. Deletions cut 0 bases from V and 8 bases from J, with 11 bases between. CDR1 SGDLS and CDR2 YYNGEE come from the germline V gene. CDR3 length: 13 residues. The CDR3 sequence is CASSVASGYGYTF. CDR3 nucleotide sequence: TGTGCCAGCAGCGTAGCTTCAGGGTACGGCTACACCTTC.

This rearrangement joins TRBV10-3 to TRBJ2-5; 12 bases line up with TRBD2. V shed 10 bases and J 0 bases; nucleotides not matched to a gene: 6. The CDR3 has 15 amino acids. Germline V gene sequence: CDR1 ENHRY, CDR2 SYGVKD. CDR3 sequence (DNA): TGTGCCACCCGCCTAGCGGGAGGGCACCAAGAGACCCAGTACTTC. Its translation is CATRLAGGHQETQYF.

This chain joins TRBV5-4 and TRBJ2-7, with D possibly called TRBD1 or TRBD2 (5 bases each). Germline assignment: CDR1 SGHNT and CDR2 YYREEE (reference sequence). V lost 2 bases and J lost 5, with 11 bases in between. CDR3 length: 13 amino acids. The CDR3 DNA follows: TGTGCCAGCAGCTTAGCAGGGACCCACGAGCAGTACTTC. Its translation is CASSLAGTHEQYF.

The CDR3 loop reads CASSDGTGGNNEQFF. The CDR3 coding sequence is TGTGCCAGCAGCGACGGGACAGGGGGGAACAATGAGCAGTTCTTC. This rearrangement joins TRBV6-1 to TRBJ2-1, with 11 bases matching TRBD1. The CDR3 extends over 15 amino acids. The V gene's germline CDR1 is MNHNS and CDR2 SASEGT. Unmatched junction bases numbered 6, after V lost 6 bases and J lost 5 bases.

The rearrangement links TRBV4-3 to TRBJ2-7, with a possible D match to TRBD2 (6 bases). This CDR3 is built from 15 residues. Trimming cost V 0 bases and J 2 bases, with 11 bases left between them. CDR1 and CDR2 (germline): LGHNA, YSLEER. Here the CDR3 DNA reads TGCGCCAGCAGCCAAGATCGGAGGGTGACCTACGAGCAGTACTTC. Translated: CASSQDRRVTYEQYF.

The chain links TRBV10-3 to TRBJ2-7; no firm D call. The CDR3 runs to 12 residues. V was trimmed by 6 bases and J by 2 bases, leaving 8 bases between them. From germline, CDR1 is ENHRY and CDR2 SYGVKD. In DNA, the CDR3 is TGTGCCATCAGAAACGGACCCTACGAGCAGTACTTC. Translation: CAIRNGPYEQYF.

The rearrangement joins TRBV9 to TRBJ2-5, with D possibly being TRBD2 (6 bases). The CDR3 is 15 residues long. V lost 4 bases, J lost 5 bases, and 18 bases lay in between. Looked up from germline, CDR1 is SGDLS and CDR2 is YYNGEE. CDR3 DNA sequence: TGTGCCAGCAGCTCCCCGCGCGGCGGGGTGGAGACCCAGTACTTC. Protein: CASSSPRGGVETQYF.

The chain uses TRBV12-5 and TRBJ2-7; the match to TRBD1 covers 7 bases. The CDR3 is 16 residues long. The trim removed 4 bases at V and 7 bases at J, leaving 16 bases unmatched. The germline gives CDR1 LGHNT, CDR2 FRNRAP. For the CDR3, the DNA is TGTGCTAGTGGTTCCGGAATGGACAGGATCCCCTTTGAGCAGTACTTC. It specifies CASGSGMDRIPFEQYF.

In DNA, the CDR3 is TGTGCCACCAGCGGACGGTGGAGGACAGGGAAAGGTGATGGCTACACCTTC. This translates into CATSGRWRTGKGDGYTF. The chain is built from TRBV15 and TRBJ1-2; 8 bases match TRBD1. This CDR3 comprises 17 residues. V lost 5 bases, J lost 6 bases, and 17 bases stayed unmatched. Germline-derived CDR1 and CDR2 are LNHNV and YYDKDF (reference sequence). The complete variable domain, with remaining parts taken from reference TRBV15 and TRBJ1-2, reads DAMVIQNPRYQVTQFGKPVTLSCSQTLNHNVMYWYQQKSSQAPKLLFHYYDKDFNNEADTPDNFQSRRPNTSFCFLDIRSPGLGDTAMYLCATSGRWRTGKGDGYTFGSGTRLTVV.

The chain couples TRBV7-2 to TRBJ2-5; a weak D match, TRBD1 (8 bases). The germline CDR1 and CDR2 sequences are SGHTA and FQGNSA. This CDR3 is 15 amino acids long. With 5 bases removed from V and 5 bases from J, the gap between germline ends came to 18 bases. As DNA, the CDR3 is TGTGCCAGCAGCAACAGGGGGGGCAGGGAGGAGACCCAGTACTTC. Amino acids: CASSNRGGREETQYF.